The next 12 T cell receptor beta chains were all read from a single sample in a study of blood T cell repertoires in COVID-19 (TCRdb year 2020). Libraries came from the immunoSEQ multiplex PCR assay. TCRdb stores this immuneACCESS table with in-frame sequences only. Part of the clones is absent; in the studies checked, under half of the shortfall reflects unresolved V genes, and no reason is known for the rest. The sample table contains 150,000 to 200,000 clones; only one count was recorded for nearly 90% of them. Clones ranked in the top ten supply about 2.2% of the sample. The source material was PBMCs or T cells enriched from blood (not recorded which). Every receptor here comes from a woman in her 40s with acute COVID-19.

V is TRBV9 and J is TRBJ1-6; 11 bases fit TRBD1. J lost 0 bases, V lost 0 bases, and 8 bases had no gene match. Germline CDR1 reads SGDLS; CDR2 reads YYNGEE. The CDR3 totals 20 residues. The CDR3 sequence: CASSVVRGQGVGSYNSPLHF. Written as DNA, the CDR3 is TGTGCCAGCAGCGTAGTCAGGGGACAGGGGGTAGGCTCCTATAATTCACCCCTCCACTTT.

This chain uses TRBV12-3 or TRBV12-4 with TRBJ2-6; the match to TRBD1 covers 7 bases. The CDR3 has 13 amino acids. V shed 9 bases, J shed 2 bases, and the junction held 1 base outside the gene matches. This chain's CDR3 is CASTGAGANVLTF. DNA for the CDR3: TGTGCCAGTACAGGGGCTGGGGCCAACGTCCTGACTTTC.

Here the CDR3 reads CASSLETSGSYEQYF. The CDR3 DNA follows: TGCGCCAGCAGCTTGGAGACTAGCGGCTCCTACGAGCAGTACTTC. The chain has TRBV5-1 and TRBJ2-7; TRBD2 agrees at 9 bases. From germline, CDR1 is SGHRS and CDR2 YFSETQ. The CDR3 has 15 residues. Trimming removed 0 bases from V and 0 bases from J; junction bases left unmatched: 1.

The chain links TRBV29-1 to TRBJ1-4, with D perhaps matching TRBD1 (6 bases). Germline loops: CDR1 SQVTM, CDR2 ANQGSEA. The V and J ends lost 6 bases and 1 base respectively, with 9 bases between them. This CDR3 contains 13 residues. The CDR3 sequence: CSVTGKTNEKLFF. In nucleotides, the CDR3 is TGCAGCGTCACAGGGAAAACTAATGAAAAACTGTTTTTT. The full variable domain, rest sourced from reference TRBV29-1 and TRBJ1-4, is SAVISQKPSRDICQRGTSLTIQCQVDSQVTMMFWYRQQPGQSLTLIATANQGSEATYESGFVIDKFPISRPNLTFSTLTVSNMSPEDSSIYLCSVTGKTNEKLFFGSGTQLSVL.

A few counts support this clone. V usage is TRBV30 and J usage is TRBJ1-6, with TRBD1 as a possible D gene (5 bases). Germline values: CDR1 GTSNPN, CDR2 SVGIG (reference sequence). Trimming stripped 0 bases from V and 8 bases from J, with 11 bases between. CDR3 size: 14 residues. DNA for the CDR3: TGTGCCTGGAGTGTAAGACAGAAGCATTCACCCCTCCACTTT. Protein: CAWSVRQKHSPLHF. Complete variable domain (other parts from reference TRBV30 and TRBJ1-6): SQTIHQWPATLVQPVGSPLSLECTVEGTSNPNLYWYRQAAGRGLQLLFYSVGIGQISSEVPQNLSASRPQDRQFILSSKKLLLSDSGFYLCAWSVRQKHSPLHFGNGTRLTVT.

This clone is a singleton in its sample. The CDR3 reads CASSLAGPDGNYGYTF. The CDR3 nucleotides read TGCGCCAGCAGCTTGGCGGGTCCTGACGGAAACTATGGCTACACCTTC. The gene calls are TRBV5-1 and TRBJ1-2; unclear D gene. The V gene lost 0 bases and the J gene lost 2 bases, with 14 bases spanning the gap. Germline assignment: CDR1 SGHRS and CDR2 YFSETQ. The CDR3 length is 16 residues.

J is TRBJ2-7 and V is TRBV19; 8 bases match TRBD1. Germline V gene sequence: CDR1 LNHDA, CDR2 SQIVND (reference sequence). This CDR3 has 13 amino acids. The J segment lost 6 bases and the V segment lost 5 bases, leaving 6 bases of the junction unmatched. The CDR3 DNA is TGTGCCAGTAGTCTACAGGGGGTCGGCGAGCAGTACTTC. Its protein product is CASSLQGVGEQYF.

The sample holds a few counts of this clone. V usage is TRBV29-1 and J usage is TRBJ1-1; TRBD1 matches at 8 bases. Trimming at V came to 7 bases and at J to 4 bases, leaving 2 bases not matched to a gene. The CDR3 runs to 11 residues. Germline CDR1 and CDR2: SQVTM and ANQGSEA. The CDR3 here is CSATGGTEAFF. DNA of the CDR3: TGCAGCGCCACAGGGGGCACTGAAGCTTTCTTT.

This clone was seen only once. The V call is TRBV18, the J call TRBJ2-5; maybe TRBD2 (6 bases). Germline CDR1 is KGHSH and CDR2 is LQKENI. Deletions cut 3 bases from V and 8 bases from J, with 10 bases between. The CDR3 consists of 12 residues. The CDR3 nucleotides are TGTGCCAGCTCACCGGGGGGAAGTACCCAGTACTTC. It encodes CASSPGGSTQYF.

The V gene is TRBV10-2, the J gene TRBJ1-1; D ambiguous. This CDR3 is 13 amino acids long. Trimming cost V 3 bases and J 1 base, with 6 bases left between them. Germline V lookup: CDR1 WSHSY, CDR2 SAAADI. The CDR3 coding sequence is TGCGCCAGCAGTGAAGCAGGGAACACTGAAGCTTTCTTT. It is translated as CASSEAGNTEAFF.

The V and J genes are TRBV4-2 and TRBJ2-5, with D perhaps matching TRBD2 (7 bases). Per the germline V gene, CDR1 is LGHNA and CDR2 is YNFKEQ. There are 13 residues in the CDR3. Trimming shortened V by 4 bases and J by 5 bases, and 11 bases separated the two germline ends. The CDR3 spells CASSPGGRETQYF. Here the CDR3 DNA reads TGTGCCAGCAGCCCCGGGGGGCGGGAGACCCAGTACTTC.

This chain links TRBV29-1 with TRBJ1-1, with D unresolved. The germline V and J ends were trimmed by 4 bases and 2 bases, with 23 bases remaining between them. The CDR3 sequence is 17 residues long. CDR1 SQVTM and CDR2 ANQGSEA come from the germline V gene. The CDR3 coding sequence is TGCAGCGTTGGAGGTGCGGGCACCCGGGAGATTAACACTGAAGCTTTCTTT. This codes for CSVGGAGTREINTEAFF. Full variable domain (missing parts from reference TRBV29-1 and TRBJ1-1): SAVISQKPSRDICQRGTSLTIQCQVDSQVTMMFWYRQQPGQSLTLIATANQGSEATYESGFVIDKFPISRPNLTFSTLTVSNMSPEDSSIYLCSVGGAGTREINTEAFFGQGTRLTVV.